This TCR beta chain was recovered during a study of circulating and synovial CD4+ cells in juvenile arthritis. Only in-frame clones appear in the TCRdb table, and some are missing; sequencing was by immunoSEQ multiplex PCR. This table holds some 33,000 clones, about 94% found once. Trimming removed 7 bases at V and 0 bases at J, with 12 bases between. CDR3 length: 14 residues. Germline values: CDR1 LNHDA, CDR2 SQIVND (reference sequence). Specimen: CD4+ T cells from blood. V is TRBV19 and J is TRBJ1-1; D is possibly TRBD1 (5 bases). The receptor was isolated from a human donor with juvenile idiopathic arthritis. The CDR3 spells CASKQGPMNTEAFF. For the CDR3, the DNA is TGTGCCAGTAAGCAGGGTCCCATGAACACTGAAGCTTTCTTT.